Each of the 10 T cell receptor beta chains below was sequenced from the same sample in a study of T cell responses to AZD1222 COVID-19 vaccine (TCRdb year 2021). Libraries were constructed by the immunoSEQ multiplex PCR assay. TCRdb obtained this table from immuneACCESS and retained in-frame rearrangements with V and J assigned. These tables miss some clones; where compared with another copy, unresolved V genes account for less than half of the shortfall, and the remainder is unexplained. This sample lists more than 250,000 clones; more than 85% were detected once. Less than 0.65% of the sample comes from the top ten. The time point tag for this specimen amounts to: baseline before first vaccination. The material sequenced was peripheral blood, taken on day 0 of AZD1222 vaccination. These receptors originate from an adult in good health.

The chain recombines TRBV9 with TRBJ2-2; a possible D gene is TRBD2 (6 bases). The V and J ends lost 4 bases and 9 bases respectively, with 22 bases between them. The CDR3 has 16 amino acids. Germline V gene data show CDR1 as SGDLS and CDR2 as YYNGEE. The DNA for the CDR3 is TGTGCCAGCAGCCCCCGAGTTGGGGGAGGAATCCGGGAGCTGTTTTTT. It translates to CASSPRVGGGIRELFF.

The J gene is TRBJ1-1, the V gene TRBV2; 7 bases map to TRBD1. The germline gives CDR1 SNHLY, CDR2 FYNNEI. Losses at the gene ends were 5 bases for V and 9 bases for J; bases not matched to a gene: 3. The CDR3 totals 11 residues. The CDR3 sequence is CASSPGQKAFF. For the CDR3, the DNA is TGTGCCAGCAGTCCGGGACAGAAAGCTTTCTTT. The full variable domain, completed using reference TRBV2 and TRBJ1-1, is EPEVTQTPSHQVTQMGQEVILRCVPISNHLYFYWYRQILGQKVEFLVSFYNNEISEKSEIFDDQFSVERPDGSNFTLKIRSTKLEDSAMYFCASSPGQKAFFGQGTRLTVV.

V and J are TRBV2 and TRBJ2-6, with TRBD1 identical over 8 bases. Germline-derived CDR1 and CDR2 are SNHLY and FYNNEI. The length of the CDR3 is 17 residues. The V segment lost 3 bases and the J segment 0 bases; nucleotides outside the gene matches: 4. DNA of the CDR3: TGTGCCAGCAGTGAGACAGGGGCGGACTCTGGGGCCAACGTCCTGACTTTC. Protein product: CASSETGADSGANVLTF.

V usage is TRBV28 and J usage is TRBJ1-4; 7 positions agree with TRBD1. CDR3 length equals 12 residues. The germline V gene has CDR1 MDHEN and CDR2 SYDVKM. V lost 8 bases and J lost 8; bases outside the gene matches: 5. CDR3 nucleotides: TGTGCCAGCTCGGCAGGGGGAGAAAAACTGTTTTTT. Protein sequence: CASSAGGEKLFF. Full variable domain (remainder filled in from reference TRBV28 and TRBJ1-4): DVKVTQSSRYLVKRTGEKVFLECVQDMDHENMFWYRQDPGLGLRLIYFSYDVKMKEKGDIPEGYSVSREKKERFSLILESASTNQTSMYLCASSAGGEKLFFGSGTQLSVL.

The gene calls are TRBV24-1 and TRBJ2-3; D ambiguous. The CDR3 is made up of 14 amino acids. The V end lost 9 bases, the J end lost 4 bases, and 16 bases lay between the germline ends. Germline V gives CDR1 KGHDR, CDR2 SFDVKD. Here the CDR3 DNA reads TGTGCCACCGCCCCTGGATATGGGGCAGATACGCAGTATTTT. Protein sequence: CATAPGYGADTQYF.

J is TRBJ1-4 and V is TRBV6-1; no firm D call. The CDR3 extends over 15 amino acids. Trimming removed 3 bases from V and 8 bases from J, with 16 bases in between. CDR1 MNHNS and CDR2 SASEGT come from the germline V gene. CDR3 residues: CASSDRALRQEKLFF. CDR3 coding DNA: TGTGCCAGCAGTGATAGGGCCCTCCGGCAGGAAAAACTGTTTTTT.

This clone was observed once. J is TRBJ2-7 and V is TRBV29-1; D gene unclear. Germline assignment: CDR1 SQVTM and CDR2 ANQGSEA. V was cut by 4 bases and J by 3 bases, with 10 bases left in between. This CDR3 is 12 amino acids long. The CDR3 region has the DNA TGCAGCGTTGGTTCCGGAGTCTACGAGCAGTACTTC. This encodes CSVGSGVYEQYF.

The chain recombines TRBV7-2 with TRBJ1-4, with 10 bases fitting TRBD1. The V segment lost 6 bases and the J segment 10 bases; nucleotides outside the gene matches: 11. Germline-derived CDR1 and CDR2 are SGHTA and FQGNSA. CDR3 length equals 15 residues. In nucleotides, the CDR3 is TGTGCCAGCAGATACACCGGGGGACAGGGGTCAAAACTGTTTTTT. Translated, it gives CASRYTGGQGSKLFF.

The chain combines TRBV3-1 (or the pseudogene TRBV3-2) with TRBJ1-1; TRBD1 is a possible D gene (6 bases). Trimming removed 4 bases at V and 4 bases at J, with 13 bases between. This CDR3 is built from 14 residues. From germline, CDR1 is LGHDT and CDR2 YNNKEL (reference sequence). CDR3: CASSRPEGVTEAFF. CDR3 DNA: TGTGCCAGCAGCCGTCCGGAGGGGGTCACTGAAGCTTTCTTT.

The chain recombines TRBV12-3 or TRBV12-4 with TRBJ2-1; D gene ambiguous. There are 10 residues in the CDR3. V shed 6 bases and J shed 8 bases, with 5 bases lying between them. DNA of the CDR3: TGTGCCAGCAGCTGGGATGAGCAGTTCTTC. This codes for CASSWDEQFF.